This TCR beta chain appears in the sequencing data of a study of blood T cell repertoires in COVID-19. In the study overall: The United States, Italy and Spain supplied acute and convalescent COVID-19 samples. From T cells, B-cell-depleted T cells, or PBMCs came the material, which was cDNA or gDNA.

V trimming: 3 bases; J trimming: 0 bases; junction bases outside the gene matches: 4. This CDR3 region has 14 residues. Germline CDR1 and CDR2: DFQATT and SNEGSKA (reference sequence). Source study methods: Using reference gene primer amplification, nucleated cell counts were estimated. Sequencing used immunoSEQ multiplex PCR; TCRdb keeps in-frame clones, though not all of them. V and J calls and clone size come straight from that table; D and trimming were deduced from the DNA. The sample has roughly 350,000 clones, 85% seen once. The genes are TRBV20-1 and TRBJ1-2; 7 bases match TRBD1. This sequence originates from a woman younger than 35 with acute or convalescent COVID-19. Sequences were obtained from peripheral blood. DNA of the CDR3: TGCAGTGCTAGTTGGGGACAGTCTAACTATGGCTACACCTTC. Protein sequence: CSASWGQSNYGYTF.